Below are 18 T cell receptor beta chains sequenced from a single sample in a study of OX40 agonist ivuxolimab in advanced cancers. Clones were read by immunoSEQ multiplex PCR, and TCRdb kept only the in-frame ones, dropping some. The sample consists of about 40,000 clones, approximately 89% of them appearing once. The starting material was CD4+ or CD8+ T cells sorted from blood, obtained in a trial of the OX40 agonist ivuxolimab. The receptors shown here come from an adult with an advanced solid tumor such as melanoma, head and neck, liver or kidney cancer.

The gene calls are TRBV12-2 and TRBJ1-4; whether TRBD1, the table's D call, matches the DNA was not checked. TRBV12-2 constitutes a pseudogene. This CDR3 has 14 amino acids. CDR3 amino acids: CASPTTGNNEKLFF. The CDR3 nucleotides are TGTGCAAGCCCGACGACAGGGAATAATGAAAAACTGTTTTTT.

J is TRBJ2-1 and V is TRBV28; no reliable D call. The V and J ends lost 3 bases and 6 bases respectively, with 6 bases between them. The germline gives CDR1 MDHEN, CDR2 SYDVKM. The CDR3 contains 12 residues. CDR3 DNA: TGTGCCAGCAGTTTCACACGCAATGAGCAGTTCTTC. This gives the protein CASSFTRNEQFF.

The genes are TRBV11-2 and TRBJ2-7, with a tentative D call TRBD2 (5 bases). Trimming removed 6 bases from V and 3 bases from J, with 15 bases in between. Per the germline V gene, CDR1 is SGHAT and CDR2 is FQNNGV. The CDR3 has 14 amino acids. CDR3 nucleotide sequence: TGTGCCAGCAGAACCCCTAGCTTTGGCTACGAGCAGTACTTC. This gives the protein CASRTPSFGYEQYF.

V is TRBV5-1 and J is TRBJ2-1; TRBD2 is a possible D gene (6 bases). Germline-derived CDR1 and CDR2 are SGHRS and YFSETQ. This CDR3 region has 14 residues. V lost 4 bases to trimming and J lost 8 bases, with 16 bases between them. The CDR3 is CASSPGLSGDEQFF. CDR3 nucleotides: TGCGCCAGCAGCCCGGGACTTTCGGGCGATGAGCAGTTCTTC.

The chain employs TRBV11-1 and TRBJ2-7; no clear D gene. The CDR3 sequence is 12 residues long. Germline V gene data show CDR1 as SGHAT and CDR2 as FQDESV (reference sequence). Trimming shortened V by 5 bases and J by 3 bases, and 8 bases separated the two germline ends. CDR3 protein: CASSPGGYEQYF. CDR3 coding DNA: TGTGCCAGCAGCCCGGGTGGCTACGAGCAGTACTTC.

The chain has TRBV28 and TRBJ2-7; D gene ambiguous. The germline V and J ends were trimmed by 6 bases and 2 bases, with 8 bases remaining between them. The germline V gene encodes CDR1 MDHEN and CDR2 SYDVKM. The CDR3 extends over 12 amino acids. As DNA, the CDR3 is TGTGCCAGCAGCTTCACCACCTACGAGCAGTACTTC. It encodes CASSFTTYEQYF.

The rearrangement links TRBV7-9 to TRBJ1-1; no definite D call. In germline, CDR1 is SEHNR, CDR2 FQNEAQ (reference sequence). This CDR3 is built from 13 residues. Deletions cut 0 bases from V and 11 bases from J, with 13 bases between. Here the CDR3 reads CASSLAVSGGAFF. In DNA, the CDR3 is TGTGCCAGCAGCTTAGCTGTGTCAGGAGGTGCTTTCTTT.

The rearrangement links TRBV5-6 to TRBJ2-5; possibly TRBD2 for D (5 bases). This CDR3 spans 12 amino acids. Between the trimmed V and J ends, which lost 0 bases and 14 bases, there was a span of 14 bases. In germline, CDR1 is SGHDT, CDR2 YYEEEE. The CDR3 region is CASSLVGSVPYF. Here the CDR3 DNA reads TGTGCCAGCAGCTTGGTCGGTAGCGTGCCTTACTTC.

The chain carries TRBV5-1 and TRBJ2-1; 12 bases are shared with TRBD2. This CDR3 comprises 16 residues. The ends lost 1 base at V and 6 bases at J; junction bases unmatched: 5. Germline loops: CDR1 SGHRS, CDR2 YFSETQ. CDR3 loop: CASSLWTSGTLNEQFF. CDR3 in DNA: TGCGCCAGCAGCTTGTGGACTAGCGGGACTCTCAATGAGCAGTTCTTC.

The chain has TRBV30 and TRBJ2-2; tentatively, D is TRBD2 (5 bases). Deletions cut 8 bases from V and 1 base from J, with 17 bases between. This CDR3 spans 15 amino acids. Germline values: CDR1 GTSNPN, CDR2 SVGIG (reference sequence). The CDR3 reads CAEGLPPGNTGELFF. In DNA form, the CDR3 reads TGTGCCGAGGGCCTTCCACCGGGGAACACCGGGGAGCTGTTTTTT.

The chain links TRBV21-1 to TRBJ1-4; TRBD1 was called by the table and not checked on the DNA. TRBV21-1 is a documented pseudogene. The CDR3 extends over 16 amino acids. The CDR3 coding sequence is TGTGCCAGCAGCAAAACGAGGGTGGGGGCAAAAGAAAAACTGTTTTTT. Its translation is CASSKTRVGAKEKLFF.

This clone was seen a few times. The J gene is TRBJ1-5, the V gene TRBV20-1; D unclear. Germline CDR1 and CDR2: DFQATT and SNEGSKA (reference sequence). This CDR3 is built from 10 residues. V was cut by 1 base and J by 6 bases, with 1 base left in between. This CDR3 is CSARAQPQHF. The CDR3 bases are TGCAGTGCTAGAGCTCAGCCCCAGCATTTT.

This chain connects TRBV2 to TRBJ1-5; possible D gene TRBD1, 5 bases. Germline V gene data show CDR1 as SNHLY and CDR2 as FYNNEI. CDR3 length equals 18 residues. V was shortened by 0 bases and J by 6 bases, with 21 bases between the two germline ends. In nucleotides, the CDR3 is TGTGCCAGCAGTGAAGCGAACATCAGGGCAACCGAGCGTCAGCCCCAGCATTTT. Protein sequence: CASSEANIRATERQPQHF.

This chain links TRBV11-2 with TRBJ2-3; D gene uncertain. V was trimmed by 1 base and J by 5 bases, leaving 4 bases between them. The CDR3 runs 12 residues. Per the germline V gene, CDR1 is SGHAT and CDR2 is FQNNGV. The CDR3 region is CASSLVVDTQYF. The CDR3 nucleotides read TGTGCCAGCAGCTTAGTGGTAGATACGCAGTATTTT.

This chain uses TRBV6-5 with TRBJ1-1, with TRBD1 as a possible D gene (6 bases). The CDR3 consists of 14 residues. Trimming removed 4 bases at V and 5 bases at J, with 14 bases between. Germline V gene data show CDR1 as MNHEY and CDR2 as SVGAGI. CDR3 loop: CASSLSEGGTEAFF. Written as DNA, the CDR3 is TGTGCCAGCAGTTTGAGTGAGGGGGGGACTGAAGCTTTCTTT.

The CDR3 loop reads CASSLKNSYEQYF. In DNA, the CDR3 is TGTGCCAGCAGTTTAAAGAACTCCTACGAGCAGTACTTC. This chain uses TRBV27 with TRBJ2-7, with D hard to call. The CDR3 is made up of 13 amino acids. Trimming removed 2 bases at V and 0 bases at J, with 5 bases between. CDR1 is MNHEY, CDR2 SMNVEV, per germline (reference sequence).

The V and J genes are TRBV30 and TRBJ2-7; TRBD2 matches 12 bases. The germline gives CDR1 GTSNPN, CDR2 SVGIG (reference sequence). V dropped 8 bases and J dropped 6; count of bases not matched to a gene: 8. The CDR3 loop spans 13 amino acids. Written as DNA, the CDR3 is TGTGCCGGCGGGACTAGCGGGCACGGCGAGCAGTACTTC. This encodes CAGGTSGHGEQYF.

The CDR3 reads CASSQDMGEINIQYF. The CDR3 DNA sequence: TGTGCCAGCAGCCAAGATATGGGGGAAATCAACATTCAGTACTTC. This chain joins TRBV4-2 and TRBJ2-4, with D perhaps being TRBD1 or TRBD2 (5 bases each). Trimming removed 0 bases at V and 7 bases at J, with 13 bases between. The CDR3 runs to 15 residues. From germline, CDR1 is LGHNA and CDR2 YNFKEQ.